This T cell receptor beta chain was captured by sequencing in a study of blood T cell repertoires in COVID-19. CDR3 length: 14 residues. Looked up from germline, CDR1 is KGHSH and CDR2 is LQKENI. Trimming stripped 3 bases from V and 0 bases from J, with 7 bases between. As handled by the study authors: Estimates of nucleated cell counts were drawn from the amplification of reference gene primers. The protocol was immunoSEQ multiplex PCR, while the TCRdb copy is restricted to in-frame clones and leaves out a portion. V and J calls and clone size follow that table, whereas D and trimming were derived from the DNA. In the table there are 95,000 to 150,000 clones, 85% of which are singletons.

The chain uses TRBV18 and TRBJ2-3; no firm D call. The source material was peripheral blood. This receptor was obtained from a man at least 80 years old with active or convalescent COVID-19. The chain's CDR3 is CASSPKQSTDTQYF. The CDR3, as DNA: TGTGCCAGCTCACCGAAACAGAGCACAGATACGCAGTATTTT. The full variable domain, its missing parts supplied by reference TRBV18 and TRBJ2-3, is NAGVMQNPRHLVRRRGQEARLRCSPMKGHSHVYWYRQLPEEGLKFMVYLQKENIIDESGMPKERFSAEFPKEGPSILRIQQVVRGDSAAYFCASSPKQSTDTQYFGPGTRLTVL.